This entry lists 8 T cell receptor beta chains sequenced from one sample in a study of blood T cell repertoires in COVID-19. TCRdb's copy holds only in-frame clones and misses some; the assay was immunoSEQ multiplex PCR. The sample shows approximately 160,000 clones, more than 60% of them seen only once. The sequenced material came from peripheral blood. The receptors come from a man aged 65-85 years with acute or convalescent COVID-19.

The chain is built from TRBV15 and TRBJ2-5; 11 bases fit TRBD1. Losses at the gene ends were 0 bases for V and 7 bases for J; bases not matched to a gene: 4. Looked up from germline, CDR1 is LNHNV and CDR2 is YYDKDF (reference sequence). The CDR3 loop spans 15 amino acids. The chain's CDR3 is CATSRDGQGAGTQYF. The CDR3 DNA reads as TGTGCCACCAGCAGAGATGGACAGGGGGCCGGGACCCAGTACTTC.

This chain joins TRBV15 and TRBJ1-4; 8 positions agree with TRBD1. The CDR3 is made up of 16 amino acids. The germline CDR1 and CDR2 sequences are LNHNV and YYDKDF (reference sequence). V trimming: 1 base; J trimming: 5 bases; junction bases outside the gene matches: 6. In nucleotides, the CDR3 is TGTGCCACCAGCAGAGGGACAGGGAACACAAATGAAAAACTGTTTTTT. It codes for CATSRGTGNTNEKLFF.

This clone was seen a few times. Here the CDR3 reads CASRSGQGAVRSPLHF. CDR3 coding DNA: TGCGCCAGCAGGTCCGGACAGGGGGCTGTGAGATCACCCCTCCACTTT. The chain has TRBV5-1 and TRBJ1-6; 11 bases line up with TRBD1. V was pared by 5 bases and J by 10 bases, with 11 bases of the junction left unmatched. Germline lookup yields CDR1 SGHRS and CDR2 YFSETQ. There are 16 residues in the CDR3.

The chain recombines TRBV28 with TRBJ1-5, with D unresolved. CDR1 and CDR2 (germline): MDHEN, SYDVKM. V lost 3 bases and J 0 bases, leaving 6 bases between the germline ends. This CDR3 has 14 amino acids. CDR3 amino acids: CASSFLNSNQPQHF. CDR3 DNA sequence: TGTGCCAGCAGTTTTTTAAATAGCAATCAGCCCCAGCATTTT.

This clone was seen a few times. J is TRBJ2-1 and V is TRBV10-3; 8 nucleotides line up with TRBD1. The CDR3 extends over 15 amino acids. Germline V gene data show CDR1 as ENHRY and CDR2 as SYGVKD. The J segment lost 6 bases and the V segment lost 5 bases, leaving 9 bases of the junction unmatched. CDR3 sequence (DNA): TGTGCCATCAGTCAAACGGGACAGGTGAGCAATGAGCAGTTCTTC. Its protein product is CAISQTGQVSNEQFF.

V is TRBV5-8 and J is TRBJ1-3; D not certain. Germline V lookup: CDR1 SGHTS, CDR2 YDEGEE. Trimming shortened V by 4 bases and J by 0 bases, and 8 bases separated the two germline ends. The CDR3 totals 14 residues. The DNA of the CDR3 is TGTGCCAGCAGCCGCAGGCCCTCTGGAAACACCATATATTTT. Translated, it gives CASSRRPSGNTIYF.

Note on this clone: Other DNA sequences within the sample encode an identical CDR3. The chain is built from TRBV19 and TRBJ1-5; D gene ambiguous. The CDR3 consists of 13 residues. Trimming shortened V by 1 base and J by 5 bases, and 6 bases separated the two germline ends. CDR1 LNHDA and CDR2 SQIVND come from the germline V gene (reference sequence). CDR3 coding DNA: TGTGCCAGTAGTATAGGCGCCGATCAGCCCCAGCATTTT. Its protein is CASSIGADQPQHF.

Only one count was recorded for this clone. The chain recombines TRBV28 with TRBJ2-1; 7 bases line up with TRBD2. This CDR3 spans 14 amino acids. In germline, CDR1 is MDHEN, CDR2 SYDVKM. Trimming cost V 3 bases and J 4 bases; bases outside gene matches: 3. The CDR3 DNA reads TGTGCCAGCAGTTTGAGCGGGAAGTACAATGAGCAGTTCTTC. It translates to CASSLSGKYNEQFF.